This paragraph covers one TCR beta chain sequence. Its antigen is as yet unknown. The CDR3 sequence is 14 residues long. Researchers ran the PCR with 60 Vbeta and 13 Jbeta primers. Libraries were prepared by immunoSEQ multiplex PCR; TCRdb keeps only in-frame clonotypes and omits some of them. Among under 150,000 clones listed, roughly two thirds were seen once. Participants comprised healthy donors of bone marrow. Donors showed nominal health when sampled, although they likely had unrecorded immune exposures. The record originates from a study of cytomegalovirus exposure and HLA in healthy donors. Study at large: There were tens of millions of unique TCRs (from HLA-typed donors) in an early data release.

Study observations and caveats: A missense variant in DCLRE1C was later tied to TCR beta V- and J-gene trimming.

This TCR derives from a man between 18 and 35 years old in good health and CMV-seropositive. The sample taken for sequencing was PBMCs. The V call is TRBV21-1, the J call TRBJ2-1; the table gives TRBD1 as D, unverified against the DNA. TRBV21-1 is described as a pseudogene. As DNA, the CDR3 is TGTGCCAGCAGCCAAAGGACAGGGAGTAATGAGCAGTTCTTC. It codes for CASSQRTGSNEQFF.